This T cell receptor (beta chain) was identified during a study of control samples from healthy donors and cancer patients. The germline V gene encodes CDR1 SEHNR and CDR2 FQNEAQ (reference sequence). This CDR3 comprises 11 residues. V lost 3 bases and J 12 bases, leaving 11 bases between the germline ends. TCRdb keeps only in-frame clones here, not all; method: immunoSEQ multiplex PCR. The sample has about 120,000 clones, approximately 94% seen once. The sequence came from a man between 25 and 39 years old in good health. The chain links TRBV7-9 to TRBJ1-2; D possibly corresponds to TRBD1 (5 bases). Input material: blood. CDR3: CASSLGQGDTF. The CDR3 DNA sequence: TGTGCCAGCAGCTTGGGTCAAGGGGACACCTTC.